The 21 T cell receptor beta chains below all came from one sample that was sequenced in a study of cytotoxic CD8 clonotypes in ibrutinib-treated CLL listed by TCRdb under 2021. Receptor libraries were prepared by the immunoSEQ multiplex PCR assay. Held by TCRdb, this immuneACCESS table contains in-frame sequences only and omits some clones. Under half of the omission traces to an unresolved V gene where checked; the cause of the rest is unknown. This sample holds approximately 130,000 clones; around 80% were observed only once. The ten largest clones represent about 3.5% of the sample. Taken with the paper, the label for time point translates to: around 25 months on ibrutinib. The sequencing here drew on PBMCs, taken after 24 months of ibrutinib treatment. The receptors were sampled from a human donor with chronic lymphocytic leukemia.

This clone was counted a few times. This sequence joins TRBV2 and TRBJ1-1; 7 bases align to TRBD1. Germline CDR1 SNHLY, CDR2 FYNNEI. With 5 bases clipped from V and 0 bases from J, the junction kept 6 bases outside the gene matches. The CDR3 is 15 residues long. This CDR3 reads CASSPRTGVNTEAFF. The CDR3 region has the DNA TGTGCCAGCAGTCCCCGGACAGGCGTGAACACTGAAGCTTTCTTT.

In its sample, this clone was seen once. V gene TRBV7-8 combines with J gene TRBJ2-4; D might be TRBD1 (6 bases). Germline loops: CDR1 SGHVS, CDR2 FQNEAQ. Between the trimmed V and J ends, which lost 1 base and 2 bases, there was a span of 18 bases. The CDR3 has 18 residues. In nucleotides, the CDR3 is TGTGCCAGCAGCTTAGACGCCATAACAGGGAATTCCAAAAACATTCAGTACTTC. It specifies CASSLDAITGNSKNIQYF.

This clone showed up just a few times. This rearrangement joins TRBV28 to TRBJ2-3; TRBD1 matches 7 bases. The CDR3 consists of 16 residues. Germline V gene lookup returns CDR1 MDHEN and CDR2 SYDVKM. Trimming removed 6 bases from V and 2 bases from J; junction bases left unmatched: 11. The CDR3 protein is CASSPMLGQLTDTQYF. The CDR3 region has the DNA TGTGCCAGCAGCCCCATGTTGGGACAGCTCACAGATACGCAGTATTTT.

This chain uses TRBV27 with TRBJ2-5, with 14 bases matching TRBD2. Germline CDR1 and CDR2: MNHEY and SMNVEV (reference sequence). This CDR3 comprises 15 residues. Trimming removed 8 bases from V and 6 bases from J; junction bases left unmatched: 8. This CDR3 reads CASRRLAGGPQTQYF. The CDR3 DNA follows: TGTGCCAGCCGTCGACTAGCGGGGGGGCCTCAGACCCAGTACTTC.

The chain is built from TRBV19 and TRBJ2-3; maybe TRBD1 (6 bases). The germline V and J ends were trimmed by 5 bases and 1 base, with 13 bases remaining between them. CDR1 is LNHDA, CDR2 SQIVND, per germline (reference sequence). The CDR3 is made up of 15 amino acids. DNA for the CDR3: TGTGCCAGTAGTCGCCGGGACACCGGCACAGATACGCAGTATTTT. Its translation: CASSRRDTGTDTQYF.

The chain links TRBV5-6 to TRBJ1-5, with D tentatively TRBD1 (5 bases). Looked up from germline, CDR1 is SGHDT and CDR2 is YYEEEE. V was clipped by 3 bases and J by 2 bases, with 18 bases between them. The CDR3 length is 17 residues. The CDR3 here is CASSSTRDLWGNQPQHF. The CDR3 DNA follows: TGTGCCAGCAGCTCAACGAGGGACCTCTGGGGCAATCAGCCCCAGCATTTT.

The V call is TRBV7-9, the J call TRBJ1-5; TRBD1 might be the D (5 bases). Between the trimmed V and J ends, which lost 5 bases and 1 base, there was a span of 12 bases. This CDR3 region has 15 residues. Per the germline V gene, CDR1 is SEHNR and CDR2 is FQNEAQ (reference sequence). The CDR3 region is CASSGALGSNQPQHF. CDR3 sequence (DNA): TGTGCCAGCAGCGGGGCCTTGGGGAGCAATCAGCCCCAGCATTTT.

J is TRBJ2-1 and V is TRBV2; D is perhaps TRBD2 (7 bases). V lost 7 bases to trimming and J lost 8 bases, with 21 bases between them. Germline CDR1 reads SNHLY; CDR2 reads FYNNEI. This CDR3 comprises 15 residues. CDR3 in amino acids: CASTTRGGMEDEQFF. The CDR3 bases are TGTGCCAGCACCACAAGGGGGGGAATGGAGGATGAGCAGTTCTTC.

V is TRBV5-4 and J is TRBJ1-1; tentatively, D is TRBD1 (5 bases). Trimming left V 4 bases short and J 5 bases short, with 9 bases between. Germline V gives CDR1 SGHNT, CDR2 YYREEE (reference sequence). This CDR3 comprises 12 residues. CDR3 nucleotides: TGTGCCAGCAGCGCCGGGGGGACTGAAGCTTTCTTT. Protein sequence: CASSAGGTEAFF.

The chain combines TRBV7-2 with TRBJ2-2; unclear D gene. The germline CDR1 and CDR2 sequences are SGHTA and FQGNSA. The CDR3 covers 14 residues. V dropped 5 bases and J dropped 8 bases, with 15 bases sitting between them. The CDR3, as DNA: TGTGCCAGCAGCCTATTGGTGGGCTCGGGGGAGCTGTTTTTT. Residues: CASSLLVGSGELFF.

The chain combines TRBV19 with TRBJ2-5; D is undetermined. The germline V gene has CDR1 LNHDA and CDR2 SQIVND (reference sequence). V was cut by 3 bases and J by 2 bases, with 13 bases left in between. The CDR3 totals 15 residues. The CDR3 here is CASSIGGQLQETQYF. The CDR3 coding sequence is TGTGCCAGTAGTATTGGCGGCCAGCTTCAAGAGACCCAGTACTTC. Complete variable domain (other parts from reference TRBV19 and TRBJ2-5): DGGITQSPKYLFRKEGQNVTLSCEQNLNHDAMYWYRQDPGQGLRLIYYSQIVNDFQKGDIAEGYSVSREKKESFPLTVTSAQKNPTAFYLCASSIGGQLQETQYFGPGTRLLVL.

The chain couples TRBV19 to TRBJ2-1; 10 nucleotides line up with TRBD1. Looked up from germline, CDR1 is LNHDA and CDR2 is SQIVND (reference sequence). The trim removed 6 bases at V and 15 bases at J, leaving 14 bases unmatched. The length of the CDR3 is 14 residues. CDR3 amino acids: CASSPTTTGGSTFF. The CDR3 region has the DNA TGTGCCAGTAGCCCTACCACGACAGGGGGCTCCACGTTCTTC.

V usage is TRBV9 and J usage is TRBJ2-7, with a tentative D call TRBD1 (6 bases). This CDR3 is built from 15 residues. The germline V gene has CDR1 SGDLS and CDR2 YYNGEE. The ends were cut back, 2 bases at V and 2 bases at J, with 14 bases in the middle. The DNA of the CDR3 is TGTGCCAGCAGCGTTGGACAGATTGCGACCTACGAGCAGTACTTC. This gives the protein CASSVGQIATYEQYF.

J is TRBJ2-3 and V is TRBV9; unclear D gene. V was pared by 0 bases and J by 3 bases, with 8 bases between. The length of the CDR3 is 14 residues. Per the germline V gene, CDR1 is SGDLS and CDR2 is YYNGEE. Here the CDR3 DNA reads TGTGCCAGCAGCGTAGGACAATTTACAGATACGCAGTATTTT. Its translation: CASSVGQFTDTQYF.

The chain is built from TRBV10-3 and TRBJ2-5, with D uncertain. The CDR3 is 14 residues long. Germline loops: CDR1 ENHRY, CDR2 SYGVKD. V was pared by 2 bases and J by 0 bases, with 7 bases between. The CDR3 here is CAISEGRYQETQYF. The CDR3 coding sequence is TGTGCCATCAGTGAGGGTAGATACCAAGAGACCCAGTACTTC.

This clone is a singleton in its sample. The CDR3 protein is CASSESTGLAGGDTQYF. CDR3 bases: TGCGCCAGCAGTGAGTCGACTGGGCTAGCGGGGGGAGATACGCAGTATTTT. J is TRBJ2-3 and V is TRBV10-2; 11 nucleotides align to TRBD2. The V segment lost 0 bases and the J segment 5 bases; nucleotides outside the gene matches: 7. The CDR3 extends over 17 amino acids. The germline gives CDR1 WSHSY, CDR2 SAAADI.

The chain has TRBV7-2 and TRBJ2-7; TRBD1 aligns across 9 bases. Germline V gives CDR1 SGHTA, CDR2 FQGNSA. V gave up 5 bases and J gave up 3 bases; unmatched junction bases: 8. The CDR3 sequence is 15 residues long. The CDR3 bases are TGTGCCAGCAGCCTAACCGGGACAGGGCTCTACGAGCAGTACTTC. It yields the protein CASSLTGTGLYEQYF. The full variable domain, with the rest looked up from reference TRBV7-2 and TRBJ2-7, is GAGVSQSPSNKVTEKGKDVELRCDPISGHTALYWYRQSLGQGLEFLIYFQGNSAPDKSGLPSDRFSAERTGGSVSTLTIQRTQQEDSAVYLCASSLTGTGLYEQYFGPGTRLTVT.

V usage is TRBV7-2 and J usage is TRBJ1-2; TRBD1 agrees at 12 bases. The CDR3 runs 17 residues. Germline CDR1 is SGHTA and CDR2 is FQGNSA. J lost 4 bases, V lost 5 bases, and 11 bases had no gene match. The CDR3, as DNA: TGTGCCAGCAGCACTGGGACAGGGGGCGGGGGTGGCTATGGCTACACCTTC. Encoded protein: CASSTGTGGGGGYGYTF.

The gene calls are TRBV7-2 and TRBJ1-4; tentative D call: TRBD1 (5 bases). The germline gives CDR1 SGHTA, CDR2 FQGNSA. This CDR3 spans 14 amino acids. Trimming removed 6 bases at V and 8 bases at J, with 16 bases between. The CDR3, as DNA: TGTGCCAGCAGACCCATGGGGGGGGACGAAAAACTGTTTTTT. Translation: CASRPMGGDEKLFF. Full variable domain (rest looked up from reference TRBV7-2 and TRBJ1-4): GAGVSQSPSNKVTEKGKDVELRCDPISGHTALYWYRQSLGQGLEFLIYFQGNSAPDKSGLPSDRFSAERTGGSVSTLTIQRTQQEDSAVYLCASRPMGGDEKLFFGSGTQLSVL.

J is TRBJ1-4 and V is TRBV5-4; D is unclear. The CDR3 length is 13 residues. Germline V gene sequence: CDR1 SGHNT, CDR2 YYREEE (reference sequence). The V gene lost 5 bases and the J gene lost 5 bases, with 10 bases spanning the gap. Here the CDR3 reads CASRPGLNEKLFF. The CDR3 DNA reads TGTGCCAGCAGACCCGGACTAAATGAAAAACTGTTTTTT.

The chain links TRBV7-2 to TRBJ1-3, with 10 bases aligning to TRBD1. This CDR3 has 15 residues. The germline gives CDR1 SGHTA, CDR2 FQGNSA. Trimming took 4 bases from V and 3 from J; bases not matched to a gene: 3. The CDR3 region has the DNA TGTGCCAGCAGCTGGGGGACAGGGGATGGAAACACCATATATTTT. Translation gives CASSWGTGDGNTIYF.